The 2 T cell receptor beta chains presented below share a single source sample, sequenced in a study of T cells in Graves' hyperthyroidism and ophthalmopathy. Amplified TCR beta CDR3 regions derived from RNA transcripts. The HTBI primer set was used in a first-round RT-PCR of the TCR CDR3. TCRdb ran MiXCR on the multiplex PCR reads and lists one entry per CDR3 protein. The sample holds over 550,000 distinct CDR3 sequences; 16% are singletons and the top ten take approximately 20%. The sample taken for sequencing was blood. The source is a woman aged 18 to 35 with Graves' hyperthyroidism.

Ten or more counts support this clonotype. V and J are TRBV20-1 and TRBJ2-5; 12 bases align to TRBD1. The junction had 6 bases not matched to a gene; V was cut back by 3 bases and J by 4 bases. This CDR3 has 15 residues. The V gene's germline CDR1 is DFQATT and CDR2 SNEGSKA (reference sequence). CDR3 in amino acids: CSARGGTGGGETQYF. The CDR3 DNA reads TGCAGTGCTAGGGGAGGGACAGGGGGCGGAGAGACCCAGTACTTC.

This clonotype has a handful of counts. The V call is TRBV3-1, the J call TRBJ1-1, with D possibly being TRBD1 (5 bases). Germline V gene sequence: CDR1 LGHDT, CDR2 YNNKEL (reference sequence). V was pared by 3 bases and J by 11 bases, with 10 bases between. The CDR3 has 11 residues. The DNA for the CDR3 is TGTGCCAGCAGCCAGGGGCTCGAGGCTTTCTTT. It encodes CASSQGLEAFF.